Below are 30 T cell receptor beta chains sequenced from a single sample in a study of blood T cells in healthy people across ages. A second 7 to 11 cycle PCR used barcoded and J-beta primers. TCRdb reprocessed the 5' RACE reads with MiXCR, giving one entry per CDR3 protein. Of 1 million or so distinct CDR3 sequences listed, under 55% are singletons. The sequenced sample consisted of blood. These receptors came from a woman aged 55-69 years in good health.

The V gene is TRBV25-1, the J gene TRBJ2-7; weak D call: TRBD1 (5 bases). Germline CDR1 reads MGHDK; CDR2 reads SYGVNS. The ends were cut back, 1 base at V and 3 bases at J, with 13 bases in the middle. This CDR3 has 15 residues. For the CDR3, the DNA is TGTGCCAGCAGTGAATTTAGGGGATCCCACTACGAGCAGTACTTC. Its protein product is CASSEFRGSHYEQYF.

This clonotype was detected many times. This chain joins TRBV12-3 or TRBV12-4 and TRBJ1-2, with D tentatively TRBD1 (6 bases). The ends were cut back, 0 bases at V and 6 bases at J, with 8 bases in the middle. The CDR3 loop spans 13 amino acids. The chain's CDR3 is CASSLAGTNGYTF. CDR3 coding DNA: TGTGCCAGCAGTTTAGCTGGGACAAATGGCTACACCTTC.

The chain joins TRBV11-2 to TRBJ1-2; 8 nucleotides line up with TRBD1. CDR3 size: 12 residues. Germline CDR1 and CDR2: SGHAT and FQNNGV. V lost 1 base, J lost 13 bases, and 5 bases stayed unmatched. CDR3 in amino acids: CASSLATGVFTF. CDR3 nucleotide sequence: TGTGCCAGCAGCTTAGCGACAGGGGTTTTCACCTTC.

The chain is built from TRBV5-6 and TRBJ1-1; D gene unclear. This CDR3 comprises 15 residues. CDR1 SGHDT and CDR2 YYEEEE come from the germline V gene. Trimming removed 0 bases from V and 3 bases from J, with 12 bases in between. The CDR3, as DNA: TGTGCCAGCAGCTTGGCTATGGAGAGGGACACTGAAGCTTTCTTT. Amino acids: CASSLAMERDTEAFF.

The chain carries TRBV20-1 and TRBJ2-5; 7 bases are shared with TRBD1. With 1 base clipped from V and 7 bases from J, the junction kept 9 bases outside the gene matches. Germline V gene data show CDR1 as DFQATT and CDR2 as SNEGSKA (reference sequence). The CDR3 length is 14 residues. In DNA, the CDR3 is TGCAGTGCTAGAGGAAAGGGGGCGCCGGGGACCCAGTACTTC. Amino acids: CSARGKGAPGTQYF.

This clonotype was detected many times. This chain joins TRBV9 and TRBJ2-6, with D uncertain. CDR3 length: 15 residues. In germline, CDR1 is SGDLS, CDR2 YYNGEE. Trimming left V 1 base short and J 2 bases short, with 7 bases between. As DNA, the CDR3 is TGTGCCAGCAGCGTACTAGTTGCTGGGGCCAACGTCCTGACTTTC. This gives the protein CASSVLVAGANVLTF.

In this sample, this clonotype turned up a few times. The CDR3 sequence: CASSPGTGYNSPLHF. The CDR3 DNA reads TGTGCCAGCAGCCCGGGGACAGGGTATAATTCACCCCTCCACTTT. J is TRBJ1-6 and V is TRBV7-3; 9 nucleotides match TRBD1. V trimming: 5 bases; J trimming: 4 bases; junction bases outside the gene matches: 3. This CDR3 region has 15 residues. Germline V gene data show CDR1 as SGHTA and CDR2 as FQGTGA.

This clonotype was detected a few times. J is TRBJ2-7 and V is TRBV3-1; D not resolved. The V and J ends lost 4 bases and 0 bases respectively, with 7 bases between them. The CDR3 runs 13 residues. The germline gives CDR1 LGHDT, CDR2 YNNKEL (reference sequence). The CDR3 spells CASSPSLSYEQYF. The CDR3 nucleotides are TGTGCCAGCAGCCCCAGTCTCTCCTACGAGCAGTACTTC.

This clonotype was picked up one time. CDR3 protein: CASGLAGNNEQYF. CDR3 sequence (DNA): TGTGCCAGCGGACTAGCGGGAAACAATGAGCAGTACTTC. The chain employs TRBV27 and TRBJ2-1; 12 bases are shared with TRBD2. The J call may not be correct, given that the DNA end is closer to TRBJ2-7. The CDR3 extends over 13 amino acids. CDR1 and CDR2 (germline): MNHEY, SMNVEV (reference sequence).

J is TRBJ2-3 and V is TRBV3-1; 8 bases fit TRBD2. After removal of 4 bases from V and 6 bases from J, the junction contained 12 bases not matched to a gene. The CDR3 is made up of 16 amino acids. The germline V gene encodes CDR1 LGHDT and CDR2 YNNKEL (reference sequence). The chain's CDR3 is CASSLGTGGLQDTQYF. The CDR3 DNA is TGTGCCAGCAGCCTTGGAACGGGAGGGCTTCAGGATACGCAGTATTTT.

Worth noting for this clonotype: It is likely a read error, because the conserved phenylalanine at the end of the CDR3 is missing. The CDR3 here is CSVVGRTNYGYTI. CDR3 sequence (DNA): TGCAGCGTTGTTGGGCGAACTAACTATGGCTACACCATC. The gene calls are TRBV29-1 and TRBJ1-2; unclear D gene. The CDR3 spans 13 residues. CDR1 and CDR2 (germline): SQVTM, ANQGSEA. V was cut by 4 bases and J by 0 bases, with 9 bases left in between.

This chain uses TRBV25-1 with TRBJ2-7, with TRBD1 identical over 7 bases. The CDR3 spans 14 residues. Germline-derived CDR1 and CDR2 are MGHDK and SYGVNS. The junction had 5 bases not matched to a gene; V was cut back by 4 bases and J by 2 bases. CDR3 residues: CASSGTGTPYEQYF. The CDR3 coding sequence is TGTGCCAGCAGTGGGACAGGCACTCCCTACGAGCAGTACTTC.

This clonotype was detected a few times. The rearrangement links TRBV11-2 to TRBJ2-3; 11 bases are a match to TRBD2. CDR3 size: 15 residues. With V trimmed by 5 bases and J by 6 bases, 7 bases remained unmatched. CDR1 is SGHAT and CDR2 is FQNNGV in the germline V gene. CDR3 amino acids: CASSPRVAGGDTQYF. In DNA, the CDR3 is TGTGCCAGCAGCCCCAGGGTAGCGGGAGGGGATACGCAGTATTTT.

CDR3 bases: TGCAGCGCGGCCACTAGTTTCGACGGGGAGCTGTTTTTT. Translating it yields CSAATSFDGELFF. J is TRBJ2-2 and V is TRBV29-1; a weak D match, TRBD2 (5 bases). Trimming shortened V by 7 bases and J by 7 bases, and 16 bases separated the two germline ends. CDR3 length: 13 amino acids. The germline V gene has CDR1 SQVTM and CDR2 ANQGSEA.

The table lists this clonotype with many counts. This chain joins TRBV5-1 and TRBJ2-3; weak D call: TRBD1 (5 bases). CDR3 length: 15 residues. Germline CDR1 reads SGHRS; CDR2 reads YFSETQ. V was shortened by 1 base and J by 0 bases, with 9 bases between the two germline ends. CDR3 sequence: CASSLNDRSTDTQYF. The CDR3 bases are TGCGCCAGCAGCTTGAATGACAGAAGCACAGATACGCAGTATTTT. Looking up the rest from reference TRBV5-1 and TRBJ2-3 gives the full variable domain: KAGVTQTPRYLIKTRGQQVTLSCSPISGHRSVSWYQQTPGQGLQFLFEYFSETQRNKGNFPGRFSGRQFSNSRSEMNVSTLELGDSALYLCASSLNDRSTDTQYFGPGTRLTVL.

In this sample, this clonotype turned up a few times. The chain has TRBV20-1 and TRBJ1-5; the D is unclear. CDR1 and CDR2 (germline): DFQATT, SNEGSKA (reference sequence). The CDR3 length is 14 residues. The V gene lost 0 bases and the J gene lost 2 bases, with 8 bases spanning the gap. CDR3 coding DNA: TGCAGTGCTAGAGACAGTAGAGGCAATCAGCCCCAGCATTTT. Its protein is CSARDSRGNQPQHF.

The chain has TRBV25-1 and TRBJ2-1; a possible D gene is TRBD2 (6 bases). Deletions cut 4 bases from V and 5 bases from J, with 9 bases between. This CDR3 comprises 13 residues. The germline V gene has CDR1 MGHDK and CDR2 SYGVNS. In DNA form, the CDR3 reads TGTGCCAGCAGTGGATCGGGGGACAATGAGCAGTTCTTC. As protein: CASSGSGDNEQFF.

The rearrangement links TRBV6-5 to TRBJ2-1; 8 positions match TRBD2. Germline CDR1 reads MNHEY; CDR2 reads SVGAGI. This CDR3 has 21 amino acids. V lost 2 bases to trimming and J lost 4 bases; unmatched junction nucleotides: 22. The CDR3 DNA is TGTGCCAGCAGTTACGTCCAGCGGGACCAGTTACGCGGGAGGCTGTACAATGAGCAGTTCTTC. It is translated as CASSYVQRDQLRGRLYNEQFF.

The chain couples TRBV3-1 to TRBJ2-3; 7 positions match TRBD2. From germline, CDR1 is LGHDT and CDR2 YNNKEL (reference sequence). CDR3 size: 14 residues. V shed 3 bases and J 8 bases; nucleotides not matched to a gene: 8. CDR3: CASSQSPTSPTQYF. CDR3 sequence (DNA): TGTGCCAGCAGCCAGAGCCCGACTAGCCCTACGCAGTATTTT.

This clonotype was recorded at least ten times. The chain links TRBV12-3 or TRBV12-4 to TRBJ2-7, with 7 bases lining up with TRBD2. CDR3 size: 14 residues. V was clipped by 1 base and J by 5 bases; unmatched bases: 5. The CDR3: CASSLGRGGHEQYF. Here the CDR3 DNA reads TGTGCCAGCAGTTTAGGTCGCGGGGGACACGAGCAGTACTTC.

The rearrangement links TRBV6-5 to TRBJ1-2, with TRBD1 identical over 7 bases. The CDR3 covers 15 residues. The germline V gene encodes CDR1 MNHEY and CDR2 SVGAGI. V trimming: 5 bases; J trimming: 0 bases; junction bases outside the gene matches: 6. The CDR3 DNA is TGTGCCAGCAGTGATAAGGGGGCATCTAACTATGGCTACACCTTC. Protein product: CASSDKGASNYGYTF.

This clonotype was picked up one time. The chain employs TRBV11-2 and TRBJ1-1; D unclear. The CDR3 extends over 15 amino acids. The ends were cut back, 7 bases at V and 5 bases at J, with 20 bases in the middle. The germline CDR1 and CDR2 sequences are SGHAT and FQNNGV. In nucleotides, the CDR3 is TGTGCCAGCACCCCCTCAAGTGCAGTGGGGACTGAAGCTTTCTTT. As protein: CASTPSSAVGTEAFF. The entire variable domain, with the rest obtained from reference TRBV11-2 and TRBJ1-1, is as follows: EAGVAQSPRYKIIEKRQSVAFWCNPISGHATLYWYQQILGQGPKLLIQFQNNGVVDDSQLPKDRFSAERLKGVDSTLKIQPAKLEDSAVYLCASTPSSAVGTEAFFGQGTRLTVV.

This clonotype showed up just a few times. At one end, the junction sequence differs from germline, possibly due to a read error. V and J are TRBV12-3 or TRBV12-4 and TRBJ1-4; D unclear. The CDR3 runs to 12 residues. CDR3 protein: CASSLGSEKLFF. Written as DNA, the CDR3 is TGCGCCAGCAGCTTGGGAAGTGAAAAACTGTTTTTT.

The gene calls are TRBV20-1 and TRBJ2-1; TRBD2 matches at 13 bases. CDR3 length equals 15 residues. With V trimmed by 6 bases and J by 8 bases, 10 bases remained unmatched. Germline CDR1 is DFQATT and CDR2 is SNEGSKA (reference sequence). CDR3 DNA sequence: TGCAGTGCAATGACTAGCGGGAGGTTTAAGGATGAGCAGTTCTTC. This gives the protein CSAMTSGRFKDEQFF.

The chain couples TRBV6-2 or TRBV6-3 to TRBJ1-2; 7 bases map to TRBD1. The V gene end was trimmed by 7 bases and the J gene end by 4 bases; junction bases not matched to a gene: 6. Looked up from germline, CDR1 is MNHEY and CDR2 is SVGEGT. CDR3 length equals 13 residues. Written as DNA, the CDR3 is TGTGCCAGCAACAGGGGAGAACCCTATGGCTACACCTTC. It codes for CASNRGEPYGYTF.

This clonotype was seen only once. The chain employs TRBV28 and TRBJ2-1, with D perhaps TRBD1 or TRBD2 (6 bases each). The CDR3 sequence is 14 residues long. V was trimmed by 11 bases and J by 2 bases, leaving 16 bases between them. Germline values: CDR1 MDHEN, CDR2 SYDVKM. CDR3 amino acids: CAHEGGPPYNEQFF. In DNA form, the CDR3 reads TGTGCCCACGAGGGGGGTCCTCCCTACAATGAGCAGTTCTTC.

The rearrangement uses TRBV18 and TRBJ2-4, with a tentative D call TRBD2 (5 bases). The CDR3 spans 14 residues. V shed 2 bases and J shed 13 bases, with 18 bases lying between them. Germline V gene data show CDR1 as KGHSH and CDR2 as LQKENI. CDR3 amino acids: CASSPATIGLEQYF. The CDR3 DNA is TGTGCCAGCTCACCAGCGACTATTGGGCTGGAGCAGTACTTC.

Turning to this clonotype: This could be a read error, since a much larger clone is one nucleotide away. The rearrangement links TRBV5-1 to TRBJ2-7, with 7 positions matching TRBD2. Germline V gene data show CDR1 as SGHRS and CDR2 as YFSETQ. This CDR3 has 14 residues. V lost 4 bases to trimming and J lost 7 bases; unmatched junction nucleotides: 11. The CDR3 reads CASSPRGEFNEQYF. In DNA, the CDR3 is TGCGCCAGCAGCCCCCGGGGGGAGTTCAATGAGCAGTACTTC.

This chain uses TRBV20-1 with TRBJ2-5; D could derive from TRBD1 or TRBD2 (5 bases each). This CDR3 is built from 14 residues. Germline values: CDR1 DFQATT, CDR2 SNEGSKA (reference sequence). Trimming pared 1 base from V and 1 base from J, leaving 10 bases between. DNA of the CDR3: TGCAGTGCTAGAGTGCCGGGGACCCAAGAGACCCAGTACTTC. Translating it yields CSARVPGTQETQYF.

The rearrangement uses TRBV2 and TRBJ2-7; 8 bases map to TRBD2. Germline V gene sequence: CDR1 SNHLY, CDR2 FYNNEI. Trimming cost V 7 bases and J 5 bases; bases outside gene matches: 4. This CDR3 contains 12 residues. The CDR3 loop reads CASMGTRDEQYF. The CDR3 DNA sequence: TGTGCCAGCATGGGGACTAGAGACGAGCAGTACTTC.